The following is a TCR beta chain sequence with its context. The antigen remains unidentified. Clones were read by immunoSEQ multiplex PCR, and TCRdb kept only the in-frame ones, dropping some. Among 95,000 to 150,000 clones, 93% were seen once, and the ten largest hold roughly 0.15%. The sample originates from a study of OX40 agonist ivuxolimab in advanced cancers. For the study at large: While on treatment, patients had intravenous ivuxolimab at 0.01 to 10 mg/kg every 2 weeks.

Trimming took 6 bases from V and 5 from J, leaving 15 bases between them. The CDR3 runs 14 residues. CDR1 is SGDLS and CDR2 is YYNGEE in the germline V gene. No patient had autoimmune disease or received systemic immunosuppression. Study observations and caveats: Expanded clones were, on average, more numerous in CD8+ T cells than in CD4+.

Material: CD4+ or CD8+ T cells sorted from blood, obtained in a trial of the OX40 agonist ivuxolimab. The sequence was collected from an adult with an advanced solid tumor such as melanoma, head and neck, liver or kidney cancer. The chain is built from TRBV9 and TRBJ2-1; TRBD1 or TRBD2 may be the D gene (7 bases each). The CDR3 sequence is CASNLQGGNNEQFF. CDR3 nucleotide sequence: TGTGCCAGCAACCTTCAGGGGGGGAACAATGAGCAGTTCTTC.